This TCR beta chain was sequenced in a study of T cell repertoires in cytomegalovirus infection (dated by TCRdb to the late 2010s). Study-level background: Alongside well-studied HLA-B-restricted epitopes, the peptide stimulations were aimed at recently identified HLA-C-restricted CMV epitopes, whose presentation resists viral immunomodulation. Donor HLA type was relevant to the analysis, because carriage of CMV infection together with the matching HLA type was indicated by public TCR beta signatures. Summary of the overall study and its limitations: The ex vivo response was dominated by HLA-C-restricted CMV-specific TCR beta clonotypes, which also provided the single most frequent clonotype in two of eight donors. Cumulative frequency of public TCR beta family members discriminated carriers of CMV infection plus the relevant HLA type in this cohort and an independent roughly 340-donor cohort.

Sequenced on an Illumina HiSeq 1500. The public reads were reprocessed in TCRdb via fastp at Q25 and MiXCR, keeping in-frame beta chains. All rows with the same CDR3 protein become a single entry with the most common DNA and genes. Recorded for this sample are about 270,000 distinct CDR3 sequences; 22% of them occurred a single time. The ten biggest clones cover roughly 19% of the sample. With respect to this clonotype: Its antigen remains unidentified. No clone much larger than this one lies a single base away; base qualities are absent.

The CDR3 has 14 amino acids, counting the end cysteine and phenylalanine. Left in the record is the CDR3 DNA by itself, 42 bases read in frame from the first base. CDR1 and CDR2 (LNHDA, SQIVND) derive from the germline V gene (reference sequence). The junction shows trimming of 5 bases on V and 7 bases on J, and the gene matches do not reach 7 bases of it. Read against the paper, the sample's treatment or condition label means: in vitro stimulation with specific CMV peptide epitopes to enrich CMV-specific T cells. This receptor was obtained from a human donor in good health (CMV status not recorded). Some clones in this sample may be carry-over from other donors' samples. The specimen comprised cultured PBMCs, sampled from culture after CMV antigen stimulation. The chain is made from TRBV19 and TRBJ2-1, with 8 middle bases fitting TRBD2. The CDR3 loop reads CASSEPGLVNEQFF. The DNA sequence is as follows: TGTGCCAGTAGTGAGCCGGGACTAGTGAATGAGCAGTTCTTC.